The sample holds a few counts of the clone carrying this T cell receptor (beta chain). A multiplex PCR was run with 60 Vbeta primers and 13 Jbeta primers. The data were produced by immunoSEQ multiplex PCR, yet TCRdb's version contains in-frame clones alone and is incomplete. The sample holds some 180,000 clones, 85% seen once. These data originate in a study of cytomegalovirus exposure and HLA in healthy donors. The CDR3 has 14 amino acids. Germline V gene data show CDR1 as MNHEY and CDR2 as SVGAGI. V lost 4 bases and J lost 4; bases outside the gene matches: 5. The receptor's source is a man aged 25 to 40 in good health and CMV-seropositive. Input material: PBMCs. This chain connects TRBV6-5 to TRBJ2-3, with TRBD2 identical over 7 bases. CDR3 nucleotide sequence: TGTGCCAGCAGTTTAGGGCGGGAGCCAGATACGCAGTATTTT. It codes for CASSLGREPDTQYF.